This T cell receptor beta chain was obtained from a study of blood T cell repertoires in COVID-19. Clones were read by immunoSEQ multiplex PCR, and TCRdb kept only the in-frame ones, dropping some. Of about 160,000 clones in the sample, approximately 85% are singletons; the top ten hold approximately 7%. Trimming removed 6 bases from V and 1 base from J; junction bases left unmatched: 8. The CDR3 loop spans 16 amino acids. Germline V gene lookup returns CDR1 MGHRA and CDR2 YSYEKL. Enrolment of Seattle patients took place during active infection, and they were followed longitudinally. This TCR derives from an elderly man with COVID-19, enrolled during active disease. Sequencing was done on a sample of peripheral blood. The J gene is TRBJ2-2, the V gene TRBV4-1; 7 bases fit TRBD2. In DNA, the CDR3 is TGCGCCAGCAGGGGTCTTCTAGCGGTGAACACCGGGGAGCTGTTTTTT. Encoded protein: CASRGLLAVNTGELFF.